The source of this T cell receptor (beta chain) is a study of blood T cell repertoires in COVID-19. Overall study: Samples came from the United States, Italy and Spain, spanning acute and convalescent COVID-19. T cells, B-cell-depleted T cells, or PBMCs supplied cDNA or gDNA.

Only in-frame clones appear in the TCRdb table, and some are missing; sequencing was by immunoSEQ multiplex PCR. The sample has around 78,000 clones; under 80% are singletons. The sample comprised peripheral blood. The receptor was derived from a human donor in a cohort sampled during active COVID-19.

CDR3 in DNA: TGTGCCAGCAGCCTCGTGACAGGGCCGAACTATGGCTACACCTTC. It specifies CASSLVTGPNYGYTF. The rearrangement joins TRBV6-2 or TRBV6-3 to TRBJ1-2; 7 bases fit TRBD1. There are 15 residues in the CDR3. With V trimmed by 6 bases and J by 2 bases, 9 bases remained unmatched. The germline gives CDR1 MNHEY, CDR2 SVGEGT.